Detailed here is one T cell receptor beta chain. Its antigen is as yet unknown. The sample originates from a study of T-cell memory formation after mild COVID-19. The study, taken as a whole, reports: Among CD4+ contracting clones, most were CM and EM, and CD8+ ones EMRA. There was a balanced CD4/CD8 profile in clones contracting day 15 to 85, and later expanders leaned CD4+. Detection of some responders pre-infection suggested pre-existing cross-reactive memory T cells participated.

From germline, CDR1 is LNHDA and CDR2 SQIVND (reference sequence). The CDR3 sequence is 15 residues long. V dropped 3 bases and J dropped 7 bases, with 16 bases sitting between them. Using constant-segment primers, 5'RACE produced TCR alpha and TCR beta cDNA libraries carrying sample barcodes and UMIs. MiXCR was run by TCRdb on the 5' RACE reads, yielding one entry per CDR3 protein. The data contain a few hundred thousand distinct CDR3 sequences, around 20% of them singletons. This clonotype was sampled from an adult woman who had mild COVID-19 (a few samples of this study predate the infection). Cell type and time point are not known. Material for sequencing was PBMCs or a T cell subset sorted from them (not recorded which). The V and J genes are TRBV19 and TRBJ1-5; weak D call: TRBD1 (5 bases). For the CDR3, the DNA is TGTGCCAGTAGTATTGGGACCATTATTAACCAGCCCCAGCATTTT. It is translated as CASSIGTIINQPQHF.